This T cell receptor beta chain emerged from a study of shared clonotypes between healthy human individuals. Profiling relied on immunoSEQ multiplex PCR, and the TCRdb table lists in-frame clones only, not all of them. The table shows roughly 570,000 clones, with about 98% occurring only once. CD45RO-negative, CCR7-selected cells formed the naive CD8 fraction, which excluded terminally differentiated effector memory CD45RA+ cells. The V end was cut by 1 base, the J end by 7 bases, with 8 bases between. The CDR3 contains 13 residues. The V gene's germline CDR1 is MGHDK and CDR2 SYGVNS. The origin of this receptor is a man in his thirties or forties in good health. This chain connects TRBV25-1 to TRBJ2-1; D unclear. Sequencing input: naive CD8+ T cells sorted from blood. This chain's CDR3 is CASSESGLNEQFF. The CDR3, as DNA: TGTGCCAGCAGTGAATCCGGTTTGAATGAGCAGTTCTTC. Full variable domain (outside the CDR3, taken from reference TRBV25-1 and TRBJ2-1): EADIYQTPRYLVIGTGKKITLECSQTMGHDKMYWYQQDPGMELHLIHYSYGVNSTEKGDLSSESTVSRIRTEHFPLTLESARPSHTSQYLCASSESGLNEQFFGPGTRLTVL.